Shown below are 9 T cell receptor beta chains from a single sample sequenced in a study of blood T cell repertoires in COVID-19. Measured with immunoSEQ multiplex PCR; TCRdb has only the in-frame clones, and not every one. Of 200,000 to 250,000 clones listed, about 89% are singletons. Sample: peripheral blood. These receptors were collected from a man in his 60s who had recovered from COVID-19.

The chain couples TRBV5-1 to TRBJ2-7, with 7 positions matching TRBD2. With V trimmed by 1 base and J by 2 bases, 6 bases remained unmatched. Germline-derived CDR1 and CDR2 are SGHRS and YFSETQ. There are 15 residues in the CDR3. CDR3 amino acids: CASSLWPGTTYEQYF. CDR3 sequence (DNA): TGCGCCAGCAGCTTGTGGCCCGGGACTACCTACGAGCAGTACTTC.

The chain's CDR3 is CASTPRGSGGEETQYF. The DNA for the CDR3 is TGTGCCAGCACCCCTCGGGGTAGCGGGGGGGAAGAGACCCAGTACTTC. The rearrangement joins TRBV9 to TRBJ2-5; 11 bases agree with TRBD2. The CDR3 has 16 residues. Looked up from germline, CDR1 is SGDLS and CDR2 is YYNGEE. Trimming took 6 bases from V and 3 from J; bases not matched to a gene: 10.

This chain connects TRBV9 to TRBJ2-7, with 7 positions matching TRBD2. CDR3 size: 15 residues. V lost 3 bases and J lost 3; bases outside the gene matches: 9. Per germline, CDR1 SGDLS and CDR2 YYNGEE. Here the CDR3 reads CASSDGGSGYYEQYF. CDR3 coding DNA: TGTGCCAGCAGCGACGGGGGGTCGGGCTACTACGAGCAGTACTTC.

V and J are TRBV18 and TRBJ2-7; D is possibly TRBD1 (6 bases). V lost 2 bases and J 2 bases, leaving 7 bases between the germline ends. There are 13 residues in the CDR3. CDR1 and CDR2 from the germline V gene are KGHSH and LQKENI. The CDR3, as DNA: TGTGCCAGCTCACCAGAGGGGGCCTACGAGCAGTACTTC. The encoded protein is CASSPEGAYEQYF.

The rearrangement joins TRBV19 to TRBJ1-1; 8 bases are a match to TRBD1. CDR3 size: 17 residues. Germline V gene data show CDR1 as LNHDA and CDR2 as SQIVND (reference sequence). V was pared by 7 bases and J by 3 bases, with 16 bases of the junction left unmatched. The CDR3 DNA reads TGTGCCAGTATCCCAGGTACAGGGGGATCTACGTACACTGAAGCTTTCTTT. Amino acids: CASIPGTGGSTYTEAFF.

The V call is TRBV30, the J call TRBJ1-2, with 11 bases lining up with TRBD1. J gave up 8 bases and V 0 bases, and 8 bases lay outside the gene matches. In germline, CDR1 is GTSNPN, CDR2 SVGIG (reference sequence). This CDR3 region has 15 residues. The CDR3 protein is CAWSVVDRGRGGYTF. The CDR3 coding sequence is TGTGCCTGGAGTGTAGTGGACAGGGGGCGCGGAGGCTACACCTTC.

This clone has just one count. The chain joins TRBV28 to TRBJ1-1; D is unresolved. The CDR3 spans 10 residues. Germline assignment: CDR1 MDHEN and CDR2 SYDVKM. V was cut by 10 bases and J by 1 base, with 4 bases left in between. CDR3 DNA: TGTGCCACCTCGAACACTGAAGCTTTCTTT. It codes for CATSNTEAFF.

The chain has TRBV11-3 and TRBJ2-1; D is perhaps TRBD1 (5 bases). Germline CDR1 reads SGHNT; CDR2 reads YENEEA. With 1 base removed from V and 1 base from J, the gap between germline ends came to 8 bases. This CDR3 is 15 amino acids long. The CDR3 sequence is CASSLGAGSYNEQFF. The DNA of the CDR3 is TGTGCCAGCAGCTTAGGGGCAGGGTCCTACAATGAGCAGTTCTTC.

For the CDR3, the DNA is TGTGCCATCACCCAGGGACACCAACCTCCGGGCTACACCTTC. This sequence encodes CAITQGHQPPGYTF. The V gene is TRBV10-3, the J gene TRBJ1-2, with TRBD1 as a possible D gene (6 bases). The CDR3 contains 14 residues. Germline lookup yields CDR1 ENHRY and CDR2 SYGVKD. V lost 7 bases and J lost 8, with 20 bases in between.